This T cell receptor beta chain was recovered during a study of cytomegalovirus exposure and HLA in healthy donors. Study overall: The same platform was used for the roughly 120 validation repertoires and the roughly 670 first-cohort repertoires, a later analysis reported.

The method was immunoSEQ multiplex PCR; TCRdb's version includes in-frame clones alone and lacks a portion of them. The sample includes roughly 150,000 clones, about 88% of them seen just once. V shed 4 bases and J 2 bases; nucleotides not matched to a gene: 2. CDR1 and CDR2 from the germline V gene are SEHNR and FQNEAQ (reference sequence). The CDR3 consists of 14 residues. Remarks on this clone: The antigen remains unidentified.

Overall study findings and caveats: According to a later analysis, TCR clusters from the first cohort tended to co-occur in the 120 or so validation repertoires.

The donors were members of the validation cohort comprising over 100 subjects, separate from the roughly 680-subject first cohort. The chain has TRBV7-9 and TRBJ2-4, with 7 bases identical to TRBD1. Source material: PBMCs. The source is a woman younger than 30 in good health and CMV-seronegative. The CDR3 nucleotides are TGTGCCAGCAGCTCGACAGGGACCAAAAACATTCAGTACTTC. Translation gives CASSSTGTKNIQYF.